This T cell receptor beta chain was captured in a study of blood T cell repertoires in COVID-19. Study overall: Specimens from acute and convalescent COVID-19 originated in the United States, Italy and Spain. Nucleic acid was either cDNA or gDNA, and it came from T cells, B-cell-depleted T cells, or PBMCs.

J was trimmed by 1 base and V by 7 bases; bases with no gene match: 8. There are 15 residues in the CDR3. Authors' processing steps: From reference gene primer amplification, estimates of nucleated cell counts were derived. The repertoire was sequenced with immunoSEQ multiplex PCR; TCRdb's copy has only in-frame clones and lacks some. V and J calls plus clone size are reproduced from that table; the DNA served to infer D and trimming. The sample has around 180,000 clones; under 80% are singletons. This chain links TRBV5-3 with TRBJ1-2, with 9 bases lining up with TRBD1. TRBV5-3 is an ORF, with its function uncertain. What was sequenced was peripheral blood. This receptor was obtained from a woman aged 80 or older with acute or convalescent COVID-19. The CDR3 nucleotides are TGTGCCAGACCAATTCGGGACAGGGTTAACTATGGCTACACCTTC. This codes for CARPIRDRVNYGYTF.